This T cell receptor beta chain was sequenced for a study of blood T cell repertoires in COVID-19. Study-level background: COVID-19 samples, acute and convalescent, were from the United States, Italy and Spain. T cells, B-cell-depleted T cells, or PBMCs supplied cDNA or gDNA.

V was pared by 1 base and J by 5 bases, with 11 bases between. CDR1 and CDR2 from the germline V gene are LGHDT and YNNKEL (reference sequence). This CDR3 contains 15 residues. Libraries were prepared by immunoSEQ multiplex PCR; TCRdb keeps only in-frame clonotypes and omits some of them. The sample records under 100,000 clones, around 87% being singletons. The sequence derives from a human donor in a cohort sampled during active COVID-19. The sequenced sample was peripheral blood. The rearrangement links TRBV3-1 (or the pseudogene TRBV3-2) to TRBJ2-2; D is unclear. The CDR3 DNA sequence: TGTGCCAGCAGCCAAGGGAATCCCGGGACCGGGGAGCTGTTTTTT. Translation: CASSQGNPGTGELFF.